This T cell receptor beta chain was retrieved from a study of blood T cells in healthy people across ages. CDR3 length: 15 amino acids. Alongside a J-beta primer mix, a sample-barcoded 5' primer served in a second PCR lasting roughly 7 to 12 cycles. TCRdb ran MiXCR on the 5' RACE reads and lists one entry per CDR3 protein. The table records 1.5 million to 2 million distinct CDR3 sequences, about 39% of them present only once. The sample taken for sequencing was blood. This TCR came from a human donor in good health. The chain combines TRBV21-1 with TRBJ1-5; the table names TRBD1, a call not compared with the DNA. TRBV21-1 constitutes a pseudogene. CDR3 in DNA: TGTGCCAGCAGTTGGACAGTCGTGAGCAATCAGCCCCAGCATTTT. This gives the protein CASSWTVVSNQPQHF.